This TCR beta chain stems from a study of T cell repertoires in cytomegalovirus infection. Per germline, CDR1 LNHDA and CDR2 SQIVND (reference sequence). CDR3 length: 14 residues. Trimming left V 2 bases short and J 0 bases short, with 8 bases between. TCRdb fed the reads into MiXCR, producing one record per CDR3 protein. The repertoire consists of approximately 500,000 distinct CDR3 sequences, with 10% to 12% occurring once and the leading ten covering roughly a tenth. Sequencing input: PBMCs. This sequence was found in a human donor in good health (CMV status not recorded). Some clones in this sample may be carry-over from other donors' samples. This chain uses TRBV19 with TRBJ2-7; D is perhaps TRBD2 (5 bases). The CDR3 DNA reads TGTGCCAGTAGTATAAAAGGGAGCTCCTACGAGCAGTACTTC. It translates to CASSIKGSSYEQYF.